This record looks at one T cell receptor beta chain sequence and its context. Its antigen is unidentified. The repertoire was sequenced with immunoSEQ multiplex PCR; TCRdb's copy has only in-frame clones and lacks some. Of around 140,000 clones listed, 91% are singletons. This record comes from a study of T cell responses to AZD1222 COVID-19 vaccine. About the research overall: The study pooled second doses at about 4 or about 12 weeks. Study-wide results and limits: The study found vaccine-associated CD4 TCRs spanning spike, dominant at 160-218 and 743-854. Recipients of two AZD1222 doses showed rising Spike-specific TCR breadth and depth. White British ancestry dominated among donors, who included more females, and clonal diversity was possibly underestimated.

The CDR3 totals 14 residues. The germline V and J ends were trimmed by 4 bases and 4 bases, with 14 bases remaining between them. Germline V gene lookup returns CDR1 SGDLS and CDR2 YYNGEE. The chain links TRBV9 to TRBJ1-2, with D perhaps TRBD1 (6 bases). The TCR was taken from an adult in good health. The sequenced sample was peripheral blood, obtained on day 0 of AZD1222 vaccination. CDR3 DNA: TGTGCCAGCAGCCTTAACGGGGGCGGCTATGGCTACACCTTC. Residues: CASSLNGGGYGYTF.